This TCR beta chain was captured in a study of T cells in Graves' hyperthyroidism and ophthalmopathy. Study-wide findings and caveats: Ophthalmopathy cases were set apart from stable hyperthyroidism by a 13 V-J model.

TCR beta CDR3 regions were amplified from RNA. The HTBI primer set drove a first-round RT-PCR of the TCR CDR3. TCRdb called the multiplex PCR reads again in MiXCR, with one record for every CDR3 protein. The sample includes under 450,000 distinct CDR3 sequences, around a sixth of them seen just once. This clonotype has at least ten counts. The antigen remains undetermined. With 1 base removed from V and 9 bases from J, the gap between germline ends came to 13 bases. The CDR3 is 14 amino acids. Germline CDR1 and CDR2: LGHDT and YNNKEL (reference sequence). The chain employs TRBV3-1 and TRBJ2-1; D is possibly TRBD2 (6 bases). The receptor was derived from a woman younger than 30 with Graves' hyperthyroidism. The source material was blood. The CDR3 DNA sequence: TGTGCCAGCAGCCAAGTTGGAGGGGTGGGTGAGCAGTTCTTC. Its protein is CASSQVGGVGEQFF.